Following are 15 T cell receptor beta chains from one sample sequenced in a study of T-cell reconstitution after alpha-beta-depleted transplantation in children. The TCRbeta library incorporated unique molecular identifiers. MiXCR was run by TCRdb on the PCR reads, yielding one entry per CDR3 protein. The profile shows 670,000 or so distinct CDR3 sequences, under 15% of them singletons. The input for sequencing was PBMCs, taken before TCRalphabeta/CD19-depleted stem cell transplant. These receptors were taken from a girl aged 2-15 years with congenital amegakaryocytic thrombocytopenia, due to receive a stem cell transplant.

The rearrangement uses TRBV2 and TRBJ2-7, with D hard to call. The V gene's germline CDR1 is SNHLY and CDR2 FYNNEI. The V end lost 6 bases, the J end lost 0 bases, and 6 bases lay between the germline ends. The CDR3 sequence is 12 residues long. This CDR3 is CASRGYSYEQYF. The CDR3 DNA sequence: TGTGCCAGCAGGGGATACTCCTACGAGCAGTACTTC.

As DNA, the CDR3 is TGCAGCCTTGGCAGCGCTTGGGGCCAAGAGACCCAGTACTTC. This encodes CSLGSAWGQETQYF. The chain recombines TRBV29-1 with TRBJ2-5; no clear D. V lost 8 bases and J 1 base, leaving 17 bases between the germline ends. The CDR3 loop spans 14 amino acids. CDR1 and CDR2 (germline): SQVTM, ANQGSEA.

The sample holds many counts of this clonotype. This chain links TRBV12-3 or TRBV12-4 with TRBJ2-7; D not resolved. V lost 3 bases and J lost 3, with 15 bases in between. CDR3 length equals 15 residues. CDR3 residues: CASSFLLRTDYEQYF. Here the CDR3 DNA reads TGTGCCAGCAGTTTCCTGCTGAGGACGGACTACGAGCAGTACTTC.

This clonotype was counted ten times or more. J is TRBJ2-7 and V is TRBV28; maybe TRBD2 (5 bases). Trimming took 4 bases from V and 6 from J, leaving 13 bases between them. Germline V lookup: CDR1 MDHEN, CDR2 SYDVKM. This CDR3 has 13 residues. The CDR3 is CASSSFGELEQYF. CDR3 DNA: TGTGCCAGCAGTTCCTTCGGGGAACTCGAGCAGTACTTC.

Ten or more counts support this clonotype. An end of the junction differs from the germline gene, which may be a read error. This chain links TRBV3-1 with TRBJ1-1; weak D call: TRBD1 (5 bases). CDR1 LGHDT and CDR2 YNNKEL come from the germline V gene (reference sequence). This CDR3 is 12 amino acids long. In DNA form, the CDR3 reads TGCGCCAGCAGCCAGGGAGACACTGAAGCTTTCTTT. Translated: CASSQGDTEAFF.

This clonotype was detected ten times or more. The CDR3 loop reads CAIMGTDLNEQFF. CDR3 in DNA: TGTGCCATCATGGGGACGGACCTTAATGAGCAGTTCTTC. The chain carries TRBV10-3 and TRBJ2-1; D is tentatively TRBD1 or TRBD2 (5 bases each). This CDR3 has 13 residues. Per germline, CDR1 ENHRY and CDR2 SYGVKD. V lost 7 bases, J lost 7 bases, and 14 bases lay in between.

Remarks on this clonotype: This may arise from a read error, as a much more abundant clone is one base away. The rearrangement joins TRBV20-1 to TRBJ2-1; TRBD2 matches 10 bases. Germline values: CDR1 DFQATT, CDR2 SNEGSKA (reference sequence). This CDR3 is built from 17 residues. V trimming: 5 bases; J trimming: 8 bases; junction bases outside the gene matches: 18. This CDR3 is CSARSSSGRVISDEQFF. The CDR3 DNA sequence: TGCAGTGCTCGTAGCTCCAGCGGGAGGGTTATTAGCGATGAGCAGTTCTTC.

This clonotype was seen ten or more times. The rearrangement uses TRBV29-1 and TRBJ2-3; TRBD2 might be the D (5 bases). The V end lost 6 bases, the J end lost 14 bases, and 21 bases lay between the germline ends. The CDR3 has 12 residues. Per germline, CDR1 SQVTM and CDR2 ANQGSEA. The CDR3 sequence: CSVGGLGGWLYF. The DNA of the CDR3 is TGCAGCGTGGGCGGCCTCGGAGGATGGTTGTATTTT.

The chain combines TRBV27 with TRBJ2-7; tentative D call: TRBD2 (6 bases). Trimming removed 2 bases at V and 2 bases at J, with 13 bases between. From germline, CDR1 is MNHEY and CDR2 SMNVEV (reference sequence). This CDR3 is built from 15 residues. CDR3 sequence (DNA): TGTGCCAGCAGTTTACTTCCGGGACTTCCCTACGAGCAGTACTTC. This gives the protein CASSLLPGLPYEQYF.

Regarding this clonotype: Germline and junction disagree at one end, which may indicate a read error. V gene TRBV20-1 combines with J gene TRBJ1-1; 9 bases are shared with TRBD1. Per germline, CDR1 DFQATT and CDR2 SNEGSKA (reference sequence). The CDR3 is made up of 18 amino acids. Here the CDR3 reads CCARPLGGTDRGPIEAFF. The CDR3 bases are TGCTGTGCTAGACCTCTTGGGGGGACGGACAGGGGACCCATAGAAGCTTTCTTT.

At least ten counts were recorded for this clonotype. The V gene is TRBV20-1, the J gene TRBJ2-5, with 8 bases identical to TRBD2. Germline trimming cut 1 base from V and 3 bases from J; bases unmatched to any gene: 4. CDR3 length equals 14 residues. Germline CDR1 DFQATT, CDR2 SNEGSKA (reference sequence). Here the CDR3 reads CSARATGGEETQYF. The CDR3 DNA follows: TGCAGTGCTAGAGCGACGGGAGGGGAAGAGACCCAGTACTTC.

Worth noting for this clonotype: This clone may be a read error of a much larger clone one base away. The chain has TRBV5-1 and TRBJ2-5; 10 nucleotides match TRBD2. CDR1 SGHRS and CDR2 YFSETQ come from the germline V gene. CDR3 length: 17 residues. This chain's CDR3 is CASSPALSSGREETQSF. DNA of the CDR3: TGCGCCAGCAGCCCCGCTTTGTCTAGCGGGAGAGAAGAGACCCAGTCCTTC.

This clonotype showed up just a few times. This chain connects TRBV5-1 to TRBJ2-1; D may be TRBD2 (6 bases). The length of the CDR3 is 16 residues. V was clipped by 2 bases and J by 0 bases, with 12 bases between them. Germline V gene lookup returns CDR1 SGHRS and CDR2 YFSETQ. The CDR3 bases are TGCGCCAGCAGCTTCTCGGGACTCCCCTCCTACAATGAGCAGTTCTTC. This translates into CASSFSGLPSYNEQFF.

J is TRBJ2-7 and V is TRBV10-3; 9 bases fit TRBD2. V shed 3 bases, J shed 7 bases, and the junction held 10 bases outside the gene matches. The germline CDR1 and CDR2 sequences are ENHRY and SYGVKD. The CDR3 is 15 residues long. The CDR3 nucleotides are TGTGCCATCAGTGATCGCGGGAGGGCCAGTCGGGAGCAGTACTTC. It encodes CAISDRGRASREQYF.

This clonotype showed up many times. This sequence joins TRBV20-1 and TRBJ2-1; TRBD1 matches at 11 bases. This CDR3 has 16 amino acids. The ends lost 1 base at V and 5 bases at J; junction bases unmatched: 7. CDR1 DFQATT and CDR2 SNEGSKA come from the germline V gene (reference sequence). CDR3 sequence reads: CSARGDRGVRNNEQFF. As DNA, the CDR3 is TGCAGTGCTAGAGGGGACAGGGGGGTTAGGAACAATGAGCAGTTCTTC.